The rows below give T cell receptor beta chains drawn from one sample of a study of T cell repertoires in cytomegalovirus infection. Via MiXCR, TCRdb re-called the reads, giving one row per CDR3 protein. This sample has 160,000 or so distinct CDR3 sequences, with roughly 15% found just once. Sequencing used CD8+ T cells from PBMCs. The origin of the receptors is a human donor in good health (CMV status not recorded). Some clones in this sample may be carry-over from other donors' samples. CDR3s leave out the opening cysteine and the closing phenylalanine or tryptophan. D genes are given only for firm matches.

CDR3aa,d_gene,v_gene,j_gene,len
ASNLFHPETQY,.,TRBV5-5,TRBJ2-5,11
ASSLEVTGFYNGYT,.,TRBV7-2,TRBJ1-2,14
ASSPRTGGNQPQH,TRBD1,TRBV6-1,TRBJ1-5,13
ASSPHRGHTEAF,TRBD1,TRBV28,TRBJ1-1,12
ASSQDPGTGRDEQY,TRBD1,TRBV4-3,TRBJ2-7,14
ASSQDHPAGNPWNEQF,TRBD2,TRBV4-1,TRBJ2-1,16
SARDPASLFDTQY,.,TRBV20-1,TRBJ2-3,13
ASSRPPGQGEQY,TRBD1,TRBV6-2/TRBV6-3,TRBJ2-7,12
ASSPQGNQETQY,TRBD1,TRBV7-8,TRBJ2-5,12
SVGQNTEAF,.,TRBV29-1,TRBJ1-1,9
ASSLLPETHEKLF,.,TRBV7-2,TRBJ1-4,13
ASGGQSGGSYEQY,TRBD2,TRBV6-1,TRBJ2-7,13
ASSLGSMGGALETQY,.,TRBV7-9,TRBJ2-5,15
ASSLDRNIQY,.,TRBV12-3/TRBV12-4,TRBJ2-4,10
ASSRARREWY,.,TRBV5-1,TRBJ2-5,10
ASSSIGSYYNEQF,.,TRBV7-6,TRBJ2-1,13
AYLGGGSLKQY,.,TRBV23-1,TRBJ2-7,11
ASSVGRFYEQY,.,TRBV28,TRBJ2-7,11
ATRRNTEAF,.,TRBV6-2/TRBV6-3,TRBJ1-1,9
ASSEAGTAYEQY,TRBD1,TRBV6-1,TRBJ2-7,12
ASSLAINEQF,.,TRBV12-3/TRBV12-4,TRBJ2-1,10
ASSQTGNSYEQY,.,TRBV19,TRBJ2-7,12
ASSLASDRFTDTQY,.,TRBV5-1,TRBJ2-3,14
ASSLGGQQF,.,TRBV28,TRBJ2-1,9
SVEGWTGDKYNEQF,TRBD1,TRBV29-1,TRBJ2-1,14
ASSLPDGWSNTEAF,.,TRBV13,TRBJ1-1,14
ASRRTSGRADEQF,TRBD2,TRBV5-8,TRBJ2-1,13
ASSWTSGRGDTQY,TRBD2,TRBV7-2,TRBJ2-3,13
SATARTSGGNEQF,TRBD2,TRBV20-1,TRBJ2-1,13
ASSFMFGDHVQETQY,.,TRBV28,TRBJ2-5,15
SVPVAGTGELF,.,TRBV29-1,TRBJ2-2,11
SARPRDGTPYGYT,.,TRBV20-1,TRBJ1-2,13
SVSRDRGTYEQY,TRBD1,TRBV29-1,TRBJ2-7,12
ASSLKRGLASETQY,TRBD2,TRBV11-2,TRBJ2-5,14
SARGRGAYEQY,.,TRBV20-1,TRBJ2-7,11
ASSSPSGVYTEAF,.,TRBV28,TRBJ1-1,13
ASTRDSYGYT,TRBD1,TRBV7-9,TRBJ1-2,10
ASRPTSGGLAGFTYEQY,TRBD2,TRBV7-2,TRBJ2-7,17
ASRSLRILDEQY,.,TRBV28,TRBJ2-7,12
ATTDGPHYEQY,.,TRBV19,TRBJ2-7,11